The 3 T cell receptor beta chains below come from one sample, sequenced in a study of blood T cell repertoires in COVID-19. TCRdb's table, derived via immunoSEQ multiplex PCR, lists solely in-frame clones and lacks some. The table records about 53,000 clones, roughly 89% of them present only once. Sequencing input: peripheral blood. Receptors were obtained from a man in his fifties or sixties with acute or convalescent COVID-19.

The chain joins TRBV4-1 to TRBJ1-2; possibly TRBD1 for D (6 bases). Germline V gene lookup returns CDR1 MGHRA and CDR2 YSYEKL. The CDR3 spans 14 residues. V lost 3 bases, J lost 3 bases, and 11 bases lay in between. The CDR3 region has the DNA TGCGCCAGCAGCCATTGGGGGCAGGACTATGGCTACACCTTC. As protein: CASSHWGQDYGYTF.

This clone was counted a single time. The V and J genes are TRBV5-5 and TRBJ2-2; the D gene is possibly TRBD2 (5 bases). Germline V gene data show CDR1 as SGHKS and CDR2 as YYEKEE (reference sequence). The CDR3 consists of 17 residues. V lost 0 bases to trimming and J lost 6 bases, with 18 bases between them. CDR3 DNA sequence: TGTGCCAGCAGCTTGGTCTTTTCTGGGGTCGGGGCCGGGGAGCTGTTTTTT. Translating gives CASSLVFSGVGAGELFF.

The sample holds one count of this clone. The chain uses TRBV2 and TRBJ2-3; the match to TRBD2 covers 9 bases. Germline V CDR1 and CDR2: SNHLY, FYNNEI. Trimming at V came to 3 bases and at J to 2 bases, leaving 3 bases not matched to a gene. The CDR3 has 15 residues. The CDR3 reads CASSDVAGVTDTQYF. CDR3 coding DNA: TGTGCCAGCAGTGACGTAGCGGGAGTCACAGATACGCAGTATTTT. The variable domain in full, completed from reference TRBV2 and TRBJ2-3, reads EPEVTQTPSHQVTQMGQEVILRCVPISNHLYFYWYRQILGQKVEFLVSFYNNEISEKSEIFDDQFSVERPDGSNFTLKIRSTKLEDSAMYFCASSDVAGVTDTQYFGPGTRLTVL.